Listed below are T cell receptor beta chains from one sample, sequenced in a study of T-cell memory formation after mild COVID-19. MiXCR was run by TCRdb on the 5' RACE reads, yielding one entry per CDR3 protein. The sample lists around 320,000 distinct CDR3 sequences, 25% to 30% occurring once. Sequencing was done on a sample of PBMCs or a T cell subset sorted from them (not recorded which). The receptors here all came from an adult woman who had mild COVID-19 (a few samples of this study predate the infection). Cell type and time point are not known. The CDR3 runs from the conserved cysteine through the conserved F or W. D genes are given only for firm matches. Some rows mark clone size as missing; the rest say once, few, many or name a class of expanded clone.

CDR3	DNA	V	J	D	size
CASMGTSGVGEQYF	TGTGCCAGCATGGGGACTAGCGGCGTTGGAGAGCAGTACTTC	TRBV25-1	TRBJ2-7	TRBD2	.
CSAWRTGYYEQYF	TGCAGCGCCTGGAGGACAGGGTATTACGAGCAGTACTTC	TRBV29-1	TRBJ2-7	TRBD1	.
CASSFGPTTGELFF	TGTGCCAGCAGTTTCGGGCCCACCACCGGGGAGCTGTTTTTT	TRBV12-3/TRBV12-4	TRBJ2-2	.	.
CASRGDRGYGYTF	TGTGCCAGCAGGGGGGACAGGGGGTATGGCTACACCTTC	TRBV6-5	TRBJ1-2	TRBD1	few
CAWREDRRSEAFF	TGTGCCTGGAGGGAGGACAGGAGATCCGAAGCTTTCTTT	TRBV30	TRBJ1-1	TRBD1	few
CSARLRPTSRADTQYF	TGCAGTGCTAGACTTCGGCCTACTAGCAGGGCAGATACGCAGTATTTT	TRBV20-1	TRBJ2-3	.	.
CAISPDRGGIQPQHF	TGTGCCATCAGTCCGGACAGGGGAGGAATTCAGCCCCAGCATTTT	TRBV10-3	TRBJ1-5	TRBD1	few
CASSPQGASNTGELFF	TGTGCCAGCAGCCCACAGGGGGCTTCGAACACCGGGGAGCTGTTTTTT	TRBV13	TRBJ2-2	TRBD1	.
CASSLDGGFSGNTIYF	TGTGCCAGCAGCTTGGACGGAGGGTTCTCTGGAAACACCATATATTTT	TRBV7-2	TRBJ1-3	.	many
CASSSPGLAGETDTQYF	TGTGCCAGCAGCTCTCCGGGACTAGCGGGAGAGACAGATACGCAGTATTTT	TRBV7-8	TRBJ2-3	TRBD2	.
CAFEEVRGTEAFF	TGTGCCTTTGAGGAGGTGAGGGGGACTGAAGCTTTCTTT	TRBV7-9	TRBJ1-1	.	.
CAKGTSGRVGSSYNEQFF	TGTGCCAAGGGGACTAGCGGGAGGGTAGGGAGCTCCTACAATGAGCAGTTCTTC	TRBV30	TRBJ2-1	TRBD2	.
CASSLGRGQYFNTGELFF	TGTGCCAGCAGTTTAGGCAGGGGGCAGTATTTTAACACCGGGGAGCTGTTTTTT	TRBV27	TRBJ2-2	TRBD1	few
CASSLGGLAGGPNEQFF	TGTGCCAGCAGCTTGGGGGGACTAGCGGGAGGGCCAAATGAGCAGTTCTTC	TRBV5-5	TRBJ2-1	TRBD2	.
CASRDSGVSYNEQFF	TGTGCCAGCAGAGACTCGGGGGTCTCCTACAATGAGCAGTTCTTC	TRBV6-5	TRBJ2-1	.	.
CASSQVWDRGNTEAFF	TGCGCCAGCAGCCAAGTTTGGGACAGGGGGAACACTGAAGCTTTCTTT	TRBV4-1	TRBJ1-1	TRBD1	.
CASSEWGLAYSPLHF	TGTGCCAGCAGTGAATGGGGACTGGCGTATTCACCCCTCCACTTT	TRBV25-1	TRBJ1-6	.	few
CASSRWGMTGRYEQYF	TGTGCCAGCAGCAGATGGGGGATGACAGGGAGGTACGAGCAGTACTTC	TRBV27	TRBJ2-7	.	.
CASRPIAGGYSYEQYF	TGTGCCAGCAGACCCATAGCGGGAGGGTACTCCTACGAGCAGTACTTC	TRBV2	TRBJ2-7	TRBD2	few
CASSFLKPEGEQYF	TGTGCCAGCAGTTTCCTGAAGCCTGAGGGGGAGCAGTACTTC	TRBV12-3/TRBV12-4	TRBJ2-7	.	few
CASSPGAREKLFF	TGTGCCAGCAGCCCCGGGGCACGAGAAAAACTGTTTTTT	TRBV7-2	TRBJ1-4	.	.
CATSDSSSGGPQETQYF	TGTGCCACCAGTGATTCGTCTAGCGGGGGGCCTCAAGAGACCCAGTACTTC	TRBV24-1	TRBJ2-5	TRBD2	.
CASSLVSVYEQYF	TGTGCCAGCAGCTTAGTGTCTGTCTACGAGCAGTACTTC	TRBV7-9	TRBJ2-7	.	.
CASSQGTSGSYNEQFF	TGCGCCAGCAGCCAGGGGACTAGCGGGAGCTACAATGAGCAGTTCTTC	TRBV5-1	TRBJ2-1	TRBD2	few
CASSQRSGYFYEQYF	TGCGCCAGCAGCCAGAGATCAGGGTATTTCTACGAGCAGTACTTC	TRBV5-1	TRBJ2-7	.	.
CAIRDLDTQYF	TGTGCCATCAGGGACTTAGATACGCAGTATTTT	TRBV10-3	TRBJ2-3	.	few
CASSPLEPRELFF	TGCGCCAGCAGCCCACTGGAACCGAGGGAGCTGTTTTTT	TRBV5-1	TRBJ2-2	.	.
CASSEKIVRGMGHYGYTF	TGTGCCAGCAGCGAAAAGATTGTCCGGGGAATGGGCCACTATGGCTACACCTTC	TRBV3-1	TRBJ1-2	.	.
CSARAGPGTDTQYF	TGCAGTGCTAGAGCGGGACCTGGCACAGATACGCAGTATTTT	TRBV20-1	TRBJ2-3	.	.
CASSSEQGWVSREQFF	TGTGCCAGCAGCTCAGAACAAGGCTGGGTTTCAAGAGAGCAGTTCTTC	TRBV13	TRBJ2-1	.	.
CASSERIRGRETQYF	TGTGCCAGCAGTGAACGGATAAGAGGGAGGGAGACCCAGTACTTC	TRBV6-6	TRBJ2-5	.	few